This T cell receptor beta chain was identified in a study of shared clonotypes between healthy human individuals. About the research overall: CD4 naive cells filled three plates per donor, CD4 memory three, CD8 naive two and CD8 memory one.

Terminally differentiated effector memory CD45RA+ cells were left out of the naive CD8 fraction, which was CD45RO-negative and positively selected for CCR7. Study observations and caveats: Inspection by rarefaction showed sorted-subset sequencing to be incomplete despite large depth.

Original analysis: As immunoSEQ supplied junction-only sequences (without quality scores), filtering differed. Sequencing used immunoSEQ multiplex PCR; TCRdb keeps in-frame clones, though not all of them. The V and J calls and clone size were taken over from that table, and D and trimming were inferred from the DNA. The sample yields 2 million to 2.5 million clones, 85% to 95% seen once. The germline V gene has CDR1 MNHEY and CDR2 SMNVEV (reference sequence). The CDR3 sequence is 13 residues long. V was clipped by 6 bases and J by 0 bases, with 8 bases between them. This clone was found once. Its antigen remains unknown.

The sample was naive CD8+ T cells sorted from blood. The chain recombines TRBV27 with TRBJ2-5; a possible D gene is TRBD2 (6 bases). This TCR came from a man aged 18 to 29 in good health. The CDR3: CASSGGNQETQYF. The DNA for the CDR3 is TGTGCCAGCAGCGGGGGTAACCAAGAGACCCAGTACTTC.